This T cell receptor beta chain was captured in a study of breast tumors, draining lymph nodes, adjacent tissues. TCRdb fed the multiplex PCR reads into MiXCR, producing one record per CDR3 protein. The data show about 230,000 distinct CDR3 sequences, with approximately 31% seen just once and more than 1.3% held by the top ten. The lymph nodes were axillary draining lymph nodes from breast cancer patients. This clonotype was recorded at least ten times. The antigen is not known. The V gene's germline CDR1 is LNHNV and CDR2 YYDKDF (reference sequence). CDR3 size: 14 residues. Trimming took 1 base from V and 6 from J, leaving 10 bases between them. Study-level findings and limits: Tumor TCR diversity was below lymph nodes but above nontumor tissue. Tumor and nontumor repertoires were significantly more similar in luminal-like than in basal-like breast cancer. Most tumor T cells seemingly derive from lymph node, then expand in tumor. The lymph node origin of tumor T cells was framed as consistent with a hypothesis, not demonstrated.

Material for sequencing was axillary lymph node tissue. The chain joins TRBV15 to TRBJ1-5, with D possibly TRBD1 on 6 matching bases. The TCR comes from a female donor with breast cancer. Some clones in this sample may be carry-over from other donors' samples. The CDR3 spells CATSRAMGAQPQHF. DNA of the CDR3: TGTGCCACCAGCAGAGCTATGGGGGCTCAGCCCCAGCATTTT.